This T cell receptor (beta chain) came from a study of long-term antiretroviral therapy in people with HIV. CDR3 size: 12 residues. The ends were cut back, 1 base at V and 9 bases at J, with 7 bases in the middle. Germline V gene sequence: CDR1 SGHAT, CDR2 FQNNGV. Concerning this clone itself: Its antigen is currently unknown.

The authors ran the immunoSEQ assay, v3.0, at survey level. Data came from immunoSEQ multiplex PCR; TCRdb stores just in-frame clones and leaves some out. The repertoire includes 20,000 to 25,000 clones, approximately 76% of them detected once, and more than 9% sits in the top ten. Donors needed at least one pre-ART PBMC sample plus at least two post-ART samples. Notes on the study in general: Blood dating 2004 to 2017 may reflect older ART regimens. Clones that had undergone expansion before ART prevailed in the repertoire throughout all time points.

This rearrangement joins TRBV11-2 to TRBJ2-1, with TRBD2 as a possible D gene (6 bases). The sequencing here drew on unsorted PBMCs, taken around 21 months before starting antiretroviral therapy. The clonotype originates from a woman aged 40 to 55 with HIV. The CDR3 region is CASSLVGGEQFF. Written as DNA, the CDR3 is TGTGCCAGCAGCTTAGTGGGGGGTGAGCAGTTCTTC.